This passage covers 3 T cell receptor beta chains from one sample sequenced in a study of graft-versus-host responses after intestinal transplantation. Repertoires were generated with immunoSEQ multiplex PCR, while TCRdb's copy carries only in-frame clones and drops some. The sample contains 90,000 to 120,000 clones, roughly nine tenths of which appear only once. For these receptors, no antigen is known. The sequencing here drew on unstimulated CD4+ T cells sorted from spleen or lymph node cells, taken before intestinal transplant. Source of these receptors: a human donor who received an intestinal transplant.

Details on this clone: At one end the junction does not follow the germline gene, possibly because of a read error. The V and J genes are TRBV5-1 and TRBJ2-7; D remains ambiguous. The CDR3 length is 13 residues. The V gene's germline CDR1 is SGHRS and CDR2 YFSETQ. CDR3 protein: CASSSGPTYEQYF. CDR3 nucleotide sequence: TGTGCCAGCAGCTCCGGTCCAACCTACGAGCAGTACTTC.

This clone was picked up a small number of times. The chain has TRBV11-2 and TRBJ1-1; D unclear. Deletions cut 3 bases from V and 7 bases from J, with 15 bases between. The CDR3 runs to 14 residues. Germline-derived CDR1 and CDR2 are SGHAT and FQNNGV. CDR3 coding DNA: TGTGCCAGCAGCTTCGGACCCTCTTCGGTTGAAGCTTTCTTT. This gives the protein CASSFGPSSVEAFF. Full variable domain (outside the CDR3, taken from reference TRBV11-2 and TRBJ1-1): EAGVAQSPRYKIIEKRQSVAFWCNPISGHATLYWYQQILGQGPKLLIQFQNNGVVDDSQLPKDRFSAERLKGVDSTLKIQPAKLEDSAVYLCASSFGPSSVEAFFGQGTRLTVV.

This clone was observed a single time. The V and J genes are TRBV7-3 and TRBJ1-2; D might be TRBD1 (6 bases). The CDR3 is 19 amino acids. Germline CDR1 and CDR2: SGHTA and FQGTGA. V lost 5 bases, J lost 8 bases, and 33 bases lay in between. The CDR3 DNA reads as TGTGCCAGCAGCCAATTGCCGGAGGGACCCGGGGGGCCGAGGGGAGGCTACACCTTC. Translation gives CASSQLPEGPGGPRGGYTF. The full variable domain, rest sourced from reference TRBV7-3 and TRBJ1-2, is GAGVSQTPSNKVTEKGKYVELRCDPISGHTALYWYRQSLGQGPEFLIYFQGTGAADDSGLPNDRFFAVRPEGSVSTLKIQRTERGDSAVYLCASSQLPEGPGGPRGGYTFGSGTRLTVV.